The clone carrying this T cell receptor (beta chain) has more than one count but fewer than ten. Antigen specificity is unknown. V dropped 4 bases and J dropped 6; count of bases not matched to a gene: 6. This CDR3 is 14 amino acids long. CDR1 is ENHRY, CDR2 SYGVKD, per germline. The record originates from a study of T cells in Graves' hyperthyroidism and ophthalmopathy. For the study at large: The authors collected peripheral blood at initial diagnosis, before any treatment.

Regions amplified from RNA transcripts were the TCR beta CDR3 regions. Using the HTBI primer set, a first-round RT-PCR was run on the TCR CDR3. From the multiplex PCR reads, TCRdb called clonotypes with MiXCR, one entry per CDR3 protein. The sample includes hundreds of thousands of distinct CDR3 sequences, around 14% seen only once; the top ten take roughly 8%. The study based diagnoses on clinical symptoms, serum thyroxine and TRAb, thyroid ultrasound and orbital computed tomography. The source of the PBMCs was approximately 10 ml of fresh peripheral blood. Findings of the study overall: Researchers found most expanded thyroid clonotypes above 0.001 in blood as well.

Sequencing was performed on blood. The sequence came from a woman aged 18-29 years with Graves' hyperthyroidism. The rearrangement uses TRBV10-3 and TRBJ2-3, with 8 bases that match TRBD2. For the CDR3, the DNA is TGTGCCATCAGTGCGGGGGGGGGCTGGGATACGCAGTATTTT. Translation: CAISAGGGWDTQYF.